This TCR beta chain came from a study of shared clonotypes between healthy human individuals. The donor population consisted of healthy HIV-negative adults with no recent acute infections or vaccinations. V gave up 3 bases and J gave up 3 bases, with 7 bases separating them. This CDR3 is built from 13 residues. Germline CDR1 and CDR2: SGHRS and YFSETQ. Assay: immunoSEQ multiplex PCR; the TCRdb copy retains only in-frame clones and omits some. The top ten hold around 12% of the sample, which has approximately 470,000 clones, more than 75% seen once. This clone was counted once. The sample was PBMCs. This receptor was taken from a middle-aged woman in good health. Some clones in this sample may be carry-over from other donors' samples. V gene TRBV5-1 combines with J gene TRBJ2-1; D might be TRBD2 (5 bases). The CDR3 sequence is CASSWEFYNEQFF. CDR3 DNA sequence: TGCGCCAGCAGCTGGGAGTTCTACAATGAGCAGTTCTTC.